One sample yielded the 21 T cell receptor beta chains listed below, sequenced in a study of T cell clonality in common variable immunodeficiency. Findings and limits, study-wide: Reportedly, TCR beta sequences from common variable immunodeficiency showed fewer deletions and N-nucleotide insertions.

Only in-frame clones appear in the TCRdb table, and some are missing; sequencing was by immunoSEQ multiplex PCR. The sample shows around 21,000 clones, none of them appearing just once. Their antigens remain unidentified. The material sequenced was peripheral blood mononuclear cells. These receptors came from a human donor with common variable immunodeficiency.

This clone has just a few counts. Read coverage stops 3 residues before the CDR3 terminus; the germline J gene supplies the remainder. This chain connects TRBV19 to TRBJ2-5; perhaps TRBD2 as D (6 bases). CDR1 is LNHDA, CDR2 SQIVND, per germline (reference sequence). V was pared by 5 bases and J by 5 bases, with 18 bases between. CDR3 length: 15 residues. Partial CDR3 DNA: TGTGCCAGTAGTTCCCCTGGAGGGTTGGCGGAGACC. Protein sequence: CASSSPGGLAET. The entire CDR3 is CASSSPGGLAETQYF.

This clone was detected only a few times. The read stops 3 residues short of the end of the CDR3; the missing end is completed from the germline J gene. The chain employs TRBV6-2 or TRBV6-3 and TRBJ1-1; D remains unclear. The CDR3 covers 13 residues. Germline V gene lookup returns CDR1 MNHEY and CDR2 SVGEGT. The V end was cut by 2 bases, the J end by 3 bases, with 7 bases between. CDR3 sequence reads: CASSYEGYTEAFF. The CDR3 bases that were read are TGTGCCAGCAGTTACGAGGGTTACACTGAA.

On this clone itself: The read ends 3 residues before the CDR3 terminus; that terminus is restored from the germline J gene. The V and J genes are TRBV6-2 or TRBV6-3 and TRBJ1-2, with 7 bases lining up with TRBD1. V lost 5 bases and J lost 1; bases outside the gene matches: 7. Germline V gene data show CDR1 as MNHEY and CDR2 as SVGEGT. This CDR3 is built from 15 residues. The CDR3 bases that were read are TGTGCCAGCAGTCAGGACAGGAGCCTTAACTATGGC. Its translation is CASSQDRSLNYG. The CDR3 reads in full as CASSQDRSLNYGYTF.

CDR3 region: CASSIDGGPPEAFF. CDR3 DNA, as far as it was read: TGTGCCAGTAGTATAGACGGAGGGCCCCCTGAA. V and J are TRBV19 and TRBJ1-1, with D hard to call. The read ends 3 residues early relative to the CDR3; the germline J gene fills the gap. Germline CDR1 is LNHDA and CDR2 is SQIVND (reference sequence). The V gene lost 0 bases and the J gene lost 6 bases, with 11 bases spanning the gap. The CDR3 spans 14 residues.

The sequenced CDR3 bases are TGTGCCTGGAGGCGGGGGTCTAGCGGGAGAGGGCCCGGGGAG. Translation: CAWRRGSSGRGPGE. The whole CDR3 sequence reads CAWRRGSSGRGPGELFF. V and J are TRBV30 and TRBJ2-2; TRBD2 aligns across 10 bases. The read ends 3 residues shy of where the CDR3 ends; the end is completed using the germline J gene. V lost 3 bases to trimming and J lost 6 bases; unmatched junction nucleotides: 13. CDR1 is GTSNPN and CDR2 is SVGIG in the germline V gene (reference sequence). This CDR3 contains 17 residues.

In its sample, this clone was seen a few times. The read ends 3 residues early relative to the CDR3; the germline J gene fills the gap. This chain links TRBV30 with TRBJ1-2; D gene ambiguous. The V end lost 7 bases, the J end lost 6 bases, and 18 bases lay between the germline ends. The CDR3 covers 13 residues. The germline gives CDR1 GTSNPN, CDR2 SVGIG (reference sequence). Incomplete CDR3 DNA: TGTGCCTTATACGGGGAGGCCAACAATGGC. It encodes CALYGEANNG. The complete CDR3 reads CALYGEANNGYTF.

This clone has more than one count but fewer than ten. Coverage ceases 3 residues before the CDR3 finishes, and the germline J gene fills in the end. The V gene is TRBV7-9, the J gene TRBJ2-2; D possibly corresponds to TRBD1 (5 bases). The CDR3 runs to 14 residues. V dropped 6 bases and J dropped 0 bases, with 8 bases sitting between them. Germline-derived CDR1 and CDR2 are SEHNR and FQNEAQ (reference sequence). CDR3: CASRQVSNTGELFF. The DNA read from the CDR3 is TGTGCCAGCAGACAGGTATCGAACACCGGGGAG.

To note about this clone: The read finishes 3 residues shy of the CDR3 end, and the germline J gene is used to complete it. The rearrangement links TRBV7-9 to TRBJ2-6; D gene ambiguous. V lost 1 base to trimming and J lost 2 bases, with 6 bases between them. The CDR3 is 15 residues long. The germline V gene encodes CDR1 SEHNR and CDR2 FQNEAQ (reference sequence). CDR3 protein: CASSLGAAGANVLTF. The part of the CDR3 DNA that was read is TGTGCCAGCAGCTTAGGGGCAGCTGGGGCCAACGTC.

A remark on this clone: Read sequence stops 3 residues before the CDR3 end, and the germline J gene provides the missing end. The chain combines TRBV19 with TRBJ1-1; D not resolved. The V end was cut by 6 bases, the J end by 0 bases, with 14 bases between. Germline V gene data show CDR1 as LNHDA and CDR2 as SQIVND (reference sequence). The CDR3 extends over 15 amino acids. The CDR3 DNA, read in part, is TGTGCCAGTAGCTCCCAGGCCTCCATGAACACTGAA. Protein sequence: CASSSQASMNTE. The whole CDR3 sequence reads CASSSQASMNTEAFF.

This clone was observed a handful of times. The missing CDR3 end, 3 residues past where the read stops, is filled in from the germline J gene. The same CDR3 is also encoded by other DNA sequences in this sample. This chain joins TRBV7-2 and TRBJ2-5; a weak D match, TRBD2 (5 bases). The CDR3 has 13 amino acids. Germline assignment: CDR1 SGHTA and CDR2 FQGNSA. V was trimmed by 7 bases and J by 6 bases, leaving 15 bases between them. The covered CDR3 bases are TGTGCCAGCACCGACGGACTGGGCCAGACC. This translates into CASTDGLGQT. The CDR3 in its entirety is CASTDGLGQTQYF.

This clone has only a few counts. With the read ending 3 residues before the CDR3 end, the germline J gene is used to fill in that end. The V call is TRBV7-9, the J call TRBJ1-2; D remains unclear. Deletions cut 7 bases from V and 4 bases from J, with 19 bases between. CDR1 SEHNR and CDR2 FQNEAQ come from the germline V gene (reference sequence). This CDR3 has 15 amino acids. The CDR3 DNA, read in part, is TGTGCCAGCACCAACGGTGGCAGGTGGGCCTATGGC. It specifies CASTNGGRWAYG. The whole CDR3 protein is CASTNGGRWAYGYTF.

A note on this clone: The read ends 3 residues before the CDR3 terminus; that terminus is restored from the germline J gene. V is TRBV18 and J is TRBJ2-1, with D perhaps TRBD2 (7 bases). Germline CDR1 KGHSH, CDR2 LQKENI. With 6 bases removed from V and 4 bases from J, the gap between germline ends came to 19 bases. The CDR3 contains 16 residues. The part of the CDR3 DNA that was read is TGTGCCAGCTCCCCAGCCGGGGGGCTGGAATACAATGAG. This encodes CASSPAGGLEYNE. The full CDR3 protein is CASSPAGGLEYNEQFF.

About this clone itself: The read comes to an end 3 residues before the CDR3 does, leaving the germline J gene to fill in the end. The chain has TRBV6-2 or TRBV6-3 and TRBJ2-7; TRBD2 aligns across 11 bases. CDR3 size: 16 residues. CDR1 and CDR2 from the germline V gene are MNHEY and SVGEGT. V shed 2 bases and J 6 bases; nucleotides not matched to a gene: 9. CDR3 DNA, as far as it was read: TGTGCCAGCAGTTACCCCACCCCCACTAGCGGGAGCGAG. It yields the protein CASSYPTPTSGSE. The whole CDR3 sequence reads CASSYPTPTSGSEQYF.

Regarding this clone: The observed sequence ends 3 residues before the CDR3 terminus, with the missing tail filled in from the germline J gene. V usage is TRBV7-9 and J usage is TRBJ1-6; 9 positions agree with TRBD1. With V trimmed by 1 base and J by 7 bases, 2 bases remained unmatched. Germline V gene lookup returns CDR1 SEHNR and CDR2 FQNEAQ (reference sequence). The CDR3 runs 15 residues. CDR3 protein: CASSLGDRANSPLHF. The sequenced part of the CDR3 DNA is TGTGCCAGCAGCTTAGGGGACAGGGCCAATTCACCC.

Judged by abundance, this clone is medium-sized. One end of the junction fails to match germline, which may point to a read error. The CDR3 end is not reached by the read, which stops 3 residues before it; the germline J gene fills it in. This rearrangement joins TRBV4-2 to TRBJ1-2; tentative D call: TRBD1 (6 bases). The germline V gene has CDR1 LGHNA and CDR2 YNFKEQ. The CDR3 consists of 16 residues. CDR3 sequence reads: CASSQVGGLANYGYTF. The part of the CDR3 DNA that was read is TGCGCCAGCAGCCAAGTTGGGGGCTTAGCTAACTATGGC.

On this clone itself: The CDR3 goes on 3 residues after the read ends, and that part is filled in from the germline J gene. The J gene is TRBJ1-4, the V gene TRBV18; 7 bases map to TRBD1. V was pared by 4 bases and J by 2 bases, with 4 bases of the junction left unmatched. CDR3 length: 15 amino acids. Germline V gives CDR1 KGHSH, CDR2 LQKENI. CDR3 bases read: TGTGCCAGCTCACAACTGACAGGGACTAATGAAAAA. This encodes CASSQLTGTNEK. The CDR3 in its entirety is CASSQLTGTNEKLFF.

Remarks on this clone: The CDR3 end lies 3 residues beyond the end of the read and is filled in from the germline J gene. V and J are TRBV7-9 and TRBJ2-7, with D possibly matching TRBD2 (5 bases). Trimming took 1 base from V and 6 from J, leaving 7 bases between them. The CDR3 is made up of 12 amino acids. In germline, CDR1 is SEHNR, CDR2 FQNEAQ (reference sequence). Incomplete CDR3 DNA: TGTGCCAGCAGCTTAGAAGAGGGCGAG. Amino acids: CASSLEEGE. The entire CDR3 is CASSLEEGEQYF.

For this clone: The read falls 3 residues short of the CDR3 end, and the missing part is taken from the germline J gene. The V gene is TRBV18, the J gene TRBJ1-2; D call uncertain. Germline lookup yields CDR1 KGHSH and CDR2 LQKENI. The CDR3 runs 12 residues. Trimming left V 6 bases short and J 3 bases short, with 8 bases between. Incomplete CDR3 DNA: TGTGCCAGCTCCCCCGCGGACTATGGC. Translated: CASSPADYG. The CDR3 in full is CASSPADYGYTF.

Concerning this clone itself: The read stops 3 residues short of the end of the CDR3; the missing end is completed from the germline J gene. This chain connects TRBV6-2 or TRBV6-3 to TRBJ2-1; TRBD2 matches at 13 bases. CDR3 length: 15 amino acids. Germline values: CDR1 MNHEY, CDR2 SVGEGT. Unmatched junction bases numbered 5, after V lost 6 bases and J lost 6 bases. CDR3 protein: CASSRGTSGTNEQFF. The CDR3 DNA, read in part, is TGTGCCAGCAGCCGCGGGACTAGCGGGACCAATGAG.

This clone was seen only a few times. The sequence runs out 3 residues before the end of the CDR3; the remainder is reconstructed from the germline J gene. The chain is built from TRBV18 and TRBJ2-1; a possible D gene is TRBD2 (7 bases). CDR1 and CDR2 (germline): KGHSH, LQKENI. Trimming removed 4 bases from V and 7 bases from J, with 17 bases in between. The CDR3 is made up of 15 amino acids. Incomplete CDR3 DNA: TGTGCCAGCTCACAGGAAACAGGGAGGGGGAATGAG. It encodes CASSQETGRGNE. The complete CDR3 sequence is CASSQETGRGNEQFF. Combining the CDR3 with reference TRBV18 and TRBJ2-1 gives the whole variable domain NAGVMQNPRHLVRRRGQEARLRCSPMKGHSHVYWYRQLPEEGLKFMVYLQKENIIDESGMPKERFSAEFPKEGPSILRIQQVVRGDSAAYFCASSQETGRGNEQFFGPGTRLTVL.

This clone occurred a few times. Read sequence stops 3 residues before the CDR3 end, and the germline J gene provides the missing end. The chain couples TRBV19 to TRBJ1-6; 9 bases fit TRBD1. There are 16 residues in the CDR3. Per germline, CDR1 LNHDA and CDR2 SQIVND (reference sequence). CDR3 loop: CASSPGAGQGGRPLHF. The DNA read from the CDR3 is TGTGCCAGTAGTCCAGGCGCGGGACAGGGTGGTCGGCCC.